A single sample is the source of the 18 T cell receptor beta chains below, sequenced in a study of T cells expressing NK-cell markers. TCRdb re-called the 5' RACE reads and shows each CDR3 protein once, DNA omitted. Its table records about 450,000 distinct CDR3 sequences. Source material: blood T cells: a sorted CD56 or NKG2C T cell subset, CD4+ or CD8+ T cells, or bulk PBMC T cells (not recorded which). These receptors all come from a woman between 18 and 70 years old in good health.

The chain is built from TRBV2 and TRBJ2-1. Germline lookup yields CDR1 SNHLY and CDR2 FYNNEI. This CDR3 spans 15 amino acids. CDR3 region: CASQTSLSSYNEQFF. The variable domain in full, with the rest retrieved from reference TRBV2 and TRBJ2-1, is EPEVTQTPSHQVTQMGQEVILRCVPISNHLYFYWYRQILGQKVEFLVSFYNNEISEKSEIFDDQFSVERPDGSNFTLKIRSTKLEDSAMYFCASQTSLSSYNEQFFGPGTRLTVL.

The chain is built from TRBV12-3 or TRBV12-4 and TRBJ2-1; TCRdb returns TRBD1, unconfirmable since there is no DNA. The CDR3 spans 14 residues. Here the CDR3 reads CASSLALGDNEQFF.

The rearrangement uses TRBV7-2 and TRBJ2-2; without DNA, the TCRdb call of TRBD1 cannot be checked. CDR3 length equals 14 residues. CDR1 SGHTA and CDR2 FQGNSA come from the germline V gene. The CDR3: CASSIPKGVGELFF.

The chain uses TRBV24-1 and TRBJ2-5; TCRdb's D call of TRBD1 is untestable without DNA. This CDR3 has 15 residues. Germline V gene lookup returns CDR1 KGHDR and CDR2 SFDVKD. The CDR3 spells CATSAGTGGGETQYF.

The chain couples TRBV7-8 to TRBJ2-2; with no DNA, the TCRdb D assignment of TRBD1 cannot be verified. There are 14 residues in the CDR3. CDR1 and CDR2 from the germline V gene are SGHVS and FQNEAQ. CDR3 in amino acids: CASMATGNHGELFF.

The chain employs TRBV20-1 and TRBJ1-5; checking the TCRdb D call of TRBD1 is not possible without DNA. CDR1 DFQATT and CDR2 SNEGSKA come from the germline V gene (reference sequence). The CDR3 spans 13 residues. The CDR3 sequence is CSASTGGDQPQHF.

The gene calls are TRBV7-9 and TRBJ2-5; TCRdb picks TRBD1, but there is no DNA to check that call. The CDR3 loop spans 13 amino acids. The germline gives CDR1 SEHNR, CDR2 FQNEAQ (reference sequence). CDR3 residues: CASSPGGMETQYF.

The chain links TRBV20-1 to TRBJ2-5; the D call of TRBD2 rests on TCRdb alone, since no DNA is present to check it. The germline V gene encodes CDR1 DFQATT and CDR2 SNEGSKA (reference sequence). CDR3 length equals 12 residues. The CDR3 sequence is CSATLVGETQYF.

The chain carries TRBV12-3 or TRBV12-4 and TRBJ2-1; TCRdb's D call of TRBD1 is untestable without DNA. The CDR3 is 12 residues long. CDR3 in amino acids: CASSFERGEQFF.

V gene TRBV29-1 combines with J gene TRBJ1-1. This CDR3 contains 11 residues. The germline V gene encodes CDR1 SQVTM and CDR2 ANQGSEA. The CDR3 is CSVETGSEAFF.

The V and J genes are TRBV5-5 and TRBJ2-3; TCRdb indicates TRBD2, and absent DNA this call remains unverified. Per germline, CDR1 SGHKS and CDR2 YYEKEE (reference sequence). The CDR3 has 16 amino acids. Here the CDR3 reads CASSSGLAGASDTQYF.

J is TRBJ2-3 and V is TRBV9; TCRdb picks TRBD2, but there is no DNA to check that call. CDR3 length: 14 amino acids. CDR1 is SGDLS, CDR2 YYNGEE, per germline. CDR3 region: CASSPFVSPDTQYF.

This sequence joins TRBV7-9 and TRBJ2-7; TCRdb gives TRBD1 as the D gene, but with no DNA this cannot be confirmed. The germline CDR1 and CDR2 sequences are SEHNR and FQNEAQ (reference sequence). The CDR3 is 12 residues long. CDR3 amino acids: CASSPEGAEQYF.

The chain recombines TRBV5-1 with TRBJ2-3. Germline V gives CDR1 SGHRS, CDR2 YFSETQ. There are 16 residues in the CDR3. CDR3 amino acids: CASSLVGQISTDTQYF.

The chain links TRBV3-1 to TRBJ1-1; TCRdb's D gene call, TRBD1, goes unchecked for lack of DNA. The germline gives CDR1 LGHDT, CDR2 YNNKEL (reference sequence). The CDR3 is 14 amino acids. The chain's CDR3 is CASSATGLNTEAFF.

CDR3 region: CASSPPVGETQYF. The chain combines TRBV18 with TRBJ2-5. The CDR3 spans 13 residues. Germline CDR1 is KGHSH and CDR2 is LQKENI. Variable domain in full (rest from reference TRBV18 and TRBJ2-5): NAGVMQNPRHLVRRRGQEARLRCSPMKGHSHVYWYRQLPEEGLKFMVYLQKENIIDESGMPKERFSAEFPKEGPSILRIQQVVRGDSAAYFCASSPPVGETQYFGPGTRLLVL.

This chain uses TRBV7-8 with TRBJ2-1; TCRdb's D gene call, TRBD2, goes unchecked for lack of DNA. The V gene's germline CDR1 is SGHVS and CDR2 FQNEAQ. CDR3 length: 14 residues. CDR3 amino acids: CASSGSGSHNEQFF.

This chain uses TRBV11-1 with TRBJ2-4; TCRdb designates TRBD2, a call that cannot be tested without DNA. There are 22 residues in the CDR3. Germline CDR1 SGHAT, CDR2 FQDESV (reference sequence). The CDR3 spells CASSLATDLLAGVESAKNIQYF. The whole variable domain, filled in from reference TRBV11-1 and TRBJ2-4, reads EAEVAQSPRYKITEKSQAVAFWCDPISGHATLYWYRQILGQGPELLVQFQDESVVDDSQLPKDRFSAERLKGVDSTLKIQPAELGDSAMYLCASSLATDLLAGVESAKNIQYFGAGTRLSVL.